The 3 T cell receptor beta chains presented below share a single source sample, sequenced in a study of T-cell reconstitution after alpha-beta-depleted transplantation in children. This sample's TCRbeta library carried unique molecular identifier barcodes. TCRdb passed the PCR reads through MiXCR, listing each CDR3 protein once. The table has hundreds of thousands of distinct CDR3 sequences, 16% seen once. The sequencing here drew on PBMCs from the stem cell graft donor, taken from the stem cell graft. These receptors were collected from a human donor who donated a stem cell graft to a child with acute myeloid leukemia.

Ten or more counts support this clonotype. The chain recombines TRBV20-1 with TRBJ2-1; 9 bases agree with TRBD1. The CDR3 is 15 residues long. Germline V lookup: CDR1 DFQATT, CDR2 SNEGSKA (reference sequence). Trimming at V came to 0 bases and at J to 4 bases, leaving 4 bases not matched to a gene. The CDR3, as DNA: TGCAGTGCTAGAGATCCGGACAGGGGTTACAATGAGCAGTTCTTC. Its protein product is CSARDPDRGYNEQFF.

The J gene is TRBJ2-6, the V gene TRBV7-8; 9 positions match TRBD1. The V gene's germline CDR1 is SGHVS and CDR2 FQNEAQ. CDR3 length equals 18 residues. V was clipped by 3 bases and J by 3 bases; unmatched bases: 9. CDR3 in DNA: TGTGCCAGCAGCTTGCCGACAGGGGGACTTGTTGGGGCCAACGTCCTGACTTTC. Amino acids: CASSLPTGGLVGANVLTF.

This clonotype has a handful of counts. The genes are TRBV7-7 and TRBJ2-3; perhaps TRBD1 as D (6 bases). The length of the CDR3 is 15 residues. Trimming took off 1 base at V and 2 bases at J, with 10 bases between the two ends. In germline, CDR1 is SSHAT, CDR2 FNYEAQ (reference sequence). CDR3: CASSLGTGPTDTQYF. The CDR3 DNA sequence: TGTGCCAGCAGCTTAGGAACAGGGCCCACAGATACGCAGTATTTT.